The 14 T cell receptor beta chains below come from one sample, sequenced in a study of molecular identifiers for immune sequencing clone quantification. TCRdb ran MiXCR on the PCR reads and lists one entry per CDR3 protein. This table holds approximately 500,000 distinct CDR3 sequences, 20% to 25% found once. Sequenced input: naive CD8+ T cells from blood, with Jurkat cell RNA spiked in. Indicated subset: FACS-sorted CD8+CD4-CCR7+CD45RA+ naive T cells. Every receptor here comes from a human donor in good health. Some libraries in this study had Jurkat cell RNA spiked in.

This chain links TRBV6-1 with TRBJ2-7; D gene uncertain. V was shortened by 1 base and J by 0 bases, with 16 bases between the two germline ends. The CDR3 runs 17 residues. In germline, CDR1 is MNHNS, CDR2 SASEGT. The CDR3, as DNA: TGTGCCAGCAGTGAAGAACCGGCCAAGATGAGCTCCTACGAGCAGTACTTC. Encoded protein: CASSEEPAKMSSYEQYF.

The chain recombines TRBV4-3 with TRBJ2-7, with D perhaps matching TRBD1 (5 bases). The CDR3 extends over 14 amino acids. CDR1 LGHNA and CDR2 YSLEER come from the germline V gene. V lost 0 bases to trimming and J lost 3 bases, with 9 bases between them. This chain's CDR3 is CASSQDRVDYEQYF. In DNA, the CDR3 is TGCGCCAGCAGCCAAGACAGGGTCGACTACGAGCAGTACTTC.

Only a few counts were recorded for this clonotype. The chain links TRBV10-3 to TRBJ2-7, with 9 bases lining up with TRBD1. J gave up 5 bases and V 11 bases, and 10 bases lay outside the gene matches. Germline loops: CDR1 ENHRY, CDR2 SYGVKD. The CDR3 contains 13 residues. Written as DNA, the CDR3 is TGTGCCTTCCGTGACAGGGGGTTCGACGAGCAGTACTTC. As protein: CAFRDRGFDEQYF.

At least ten counts were recorded for this clonotype. The chain links TRBV7-9 to TRBJ2-1; no clear D. V was clipped by 4 bases and J by 12 bases, with 25 bases between them. There are 16 residues in the CDR3. In germline, CDR1 is SEHNR, CDR2 FQNEAQ (reference sequence). The CDR3 region is CASSSTRDGGPLMQFF. The CDR3 DNA sequence: TGTGCCAGCAGCTCCACCCGTGATGGTGGGCCGTTGATGCAGTTCTTC.

The V gene is TRBV11-2, the J gene TRBJ2-1; 9 positions agree with TRBD2. V dropped 4 bases and J dropped 4; count of bases not matched to a gene: 14. Per germline, CDR1 SGHAT and CDR2 FQNNGV. This CDR3 has 18 amino acids. The CDR3 here is CASSSGGPASGVYNEQFF. The CDR3 DNA is TGTGCCAGCAGCTCCGGTGGTCCCGCTAGCGGGGTATACAATGAGCAGTTCTTC.

The rearrangement links TRBV4-3 to TRBJ2-3; the match to TRBD1 covers 8 bases. The CDR3 is made up of 17 amino acids. V trimming: 0 bases; J trimming: 6 bases; junction bases outside the gene matches: 11. Germline V gene data show CDR1 as LGHNA and CDR2 as YSLEER. The CDR3 sequence: CASSQDRTGLRRDTQYF. DNA of the CDR3: TGCGCCAGCAGCCAAGACCGGACAGGGCTCCGGAGGGATACGCAGTATTTT.

This clonotype was seen a few times. This chain links TRBV7-6 with TRBJ2-7; 7 nucleotides match TRBD2. The germline V gene encodes CDR1 SGHVS and CDR2 FNYEAQ. The CDR3 length is 16 residues. V was pared by 0 bases and J by 0 bases, with 5 bases of the junction left unmatched. This CDR3 is CASSLAASGPSYEQYF. For the CDR3, the DNA is TGTGCCAGCAGCTTAGCAGCTAGCGGACCCTCCTACGAGCAGTACTTC.

This clonotype was detected only a few times. The chain joins TRBV7-9 to TRBJ2-1; unclear D gene. The CDR3 is 9 amino acids. Germline CDR1 is SEHNR and CDR2 is FQNEAQ (reference sequence). V was trimmed by 5 bases and J by 14 bases, leaving 7 bases between them. The CDR3 sequence is CASSLHEFF. CDR3 nucleotide sequence: TGTGCCAGCAGCCTACATGAGTTCTTC.

This clonotype was seen a handful of times. The chain couples TRBV27 to TRBJ2-2; D possibly corresponds to TRBD2 (7 bases). In germline, CDR1 is MNHEY, CDR2 SMNVEV (reference sequence). Trimming removed 3 bases at V and 7 bases at J, with 18 bases between. CDR3 length: 16 residues. The CDR3 protein is CASSFLGGAWVGELFF. The CDR3 DNA reads TGTGCCAGCAGTTTTTTGGGGGGGGCCTGGGTCGGGGAGCTGTTTTTT.

This clonotype has a count of ten or more. The rearrangement links TRBV7-9 to TRBJ1-1; D ambiguous. With 6 bases removed from V and 6 bases from J, the gap between germline ends came to 11 bases. CDR1 and CDR2 (germline): SEHNR, FQNEAQ (reference sequence). The CDR3 covers 12 residues. The CDR3 loop reads CASSSPGSEAFF. CDR3 DNA: TGTGCCAGCAGTTCCCCGGGGTCTGAAGCTTTCTTT.

This clonotype occurred many times. The J gene is TRBJ2-7, the V gene TRBV27; a weak D match, TRBD2 (5 bases). Trimming shortened V by 2 bases and J by 4 bases, and 21 bases separated the two germline ends. The CDR3 length is 17 residues. Looked up from germline, CDR1 is MNHEY and CDR2 is SMNVEV (reference sequence). The CDR3 coding sequence is TGTGCCAGCAGTTTAAAGGCCCCGGCGGCGCGGGTGTACGAGCAGTACTTC. Protein product: CASSLKAPAARVYEQYF.

The chain recombines TRBV4-1 with TRBJ2-2, with TRBD1 as a possible D gene (6 bases). Germline CDR1 is MGHRA and CDR2 is YSYEKL. V shed 2 bases and J shed 0 bases, with 13 bases lying between them. This CDR3 is built from 17 residues. Here the CDR3 reads CASSQQHRVSNTGELFF. CDR3 in DNA: TGCGCCAGCAGCCAACAACACAGGGTCTCGAACACCGGGGAGCTGTTTTTT.

This sequence joins TRBV7-9 and TRBJ2-7; D gene ambiguous. The CDR3 length is 15 residues. With 7 bases removed from V and 6 bases from J, the gap between germline ends came to 22 bases. Looked up from germline, CDR1 is SEHNR and CDR2 is FQNEAQ (reference sequence). The CDR3 loop reads CASTSSGFLSCEQYF. The CDR3 nucleotides are TGTGCCAGCACCTCCTCGGGTTTTCTAAGCTGCGAGCAGTACTTC.

CDR3 nucleotide sequence: TGTGCCAGCAGGGAGGCTAACCAAGAGACCCAGTACTTC. Translation: CASREANQETQYF. This rearrangement joins TRBV6-2 or TRBV6-3 to TRBJ2-5, with D maybe TRBD2 (5 bases). The CDR3 is 13 residues long. Per the germline V gene, CDR1 is MNHEY and CDR2 is SVGEGT. V was trimmed by 6 bases and J by 0 bases, leaving 8 bases between them.